Each of the 22 T cell receptor beta chains below was sequenced from the same sample in a study of T-cell reconstitution after alpha-beta-depleted transplantation in children. Preparing the TCRbeta library involved the use of unique molecular identifiers. TCRdb ran MiXCR on the PCR reads and lists one entry per CDR3 protein. The top ten clones hold around 6.2% of a sample with over 200,000 distinct CDR3 sequences, around 9.5% of them seen once. Sequencing was performed on PBMCs from the stem cell graft donor, taken from the stem cell graft. The receptors shown here come from a human donor who donated a stem cell graft to a child with acute lymphoblastic leukemia.

The V call is TRBV12-3 or TRBV12-4, the J call TRBJ2-5; D ambiguous. The CDR3 contains 12 residues. V lost 7 bases and J 3 bases, leaving 9 bases between the germline ends. The CDR3 coding sequence is TGTGCCAGCACCCTAGGGAAAGAGACCCAGTACTTC. Amino acid sequence: CASTLGKETQYF.

This clonotype has ten or more counts. The CDR3 loop is CASSLAEVRGRTDTQYF. In DNA, the CDR3 is TGTGCCAGCAGCTTGGCCGAGGTTAGGGGTCGGACAGATACGCAGTATTTT. J is TRBJ2-3 and V is TRBV5-5; TRBD1 is a possible D gene (5 bases). This CDR3 is built from 17 residues. Trimming removed 0 bases from V and 3 bases from J, with 17 bases in between. Germline V gene data show CDR1 as SGHKS and CDR2 as YYEKEE (reference sequence).

The table lists this clonotype with a few counts. This chain links TRBV12-3 or TRBV12-4 with TRBJ2-7; 12 bases match TRBD1. This CDR3 spans 16 amino acids. The junction had 6 bases not matched to a gene; V was cut back by 4 bases and J by 2 bases. The CDR3 nucleotides are TGTGCCAGCAGTTATCGGGACAGGGGGCGACCCTACGAGCAGTACTTC. This encodes CASSYRDRGRPYEQYF.

This clonotype was detected only a few times. The chain has TRBV19 and TRBJ1-2; the D is unclear. Trimming removed 3 bases at V and 0 bases at J, with 11 bases between. Germline CDR1 reads LNHDA; CDR2 reads SQIVND (reference sequence). CDR3 length: 15 amino acids. CDR3 protein: CASSIPGPANYGYTF. The CDR3 coding sequence is TGTGCCAGTAGTATCCCCGGACCAGCTAACTATGGCTACACCTTC.

The CDR3 DNA sequence: TGTGCCAGTAGCCCGGGACTCAGCTCCTACAATGAGCAGTTCTTC. Its protein is CASSPGLSSYNEQFF. V and J are TRBV19 and TRBJ2-1; TRBD2 is a possible D gene (6 bases). Germline CDR1 reads LNHDA; CDR2 reads SQIVND (reference sequence). The CDR3 totals 15 residues. V dropped 6 bases and J dropped 0 bases, with 12 bases sitting between them.

This clonotype was picked up a small number of times. The rearrangement uses TRBV20-1 and TRBJ1-2, with a tentative D call TRBD1 (6 bases). The CDR3 is made up of 13 amino acids. Germline V gene sequence: CDR1 DFQATT, CDR2 SNEGSKA (reference sequence). Trimming removed 6 bases at V and 2 bases at J, with 13 bases between. CDR3 nucleotides: TGCAGTGCAAACCGGGACAACAACTATGGCTACACCTTC. Translating it yields CSANRDNNYGYTF.

This clonotype was counted a few times. The rearrangement links TRBV4-1 to TRBJ2-1; D possibly uses TRBD1 or TRBD2 (5 bases each). The CDR3 extends over 16 amino acids. The germline CDR1 and CDR2 sequences are MGHRA and YSYEKL. The V gene lost 4 bases and the J gene lost 6 bases, with 19 bases spanning the gap. The CDR3: CASSRDDRLDRNEQFF. CDR3 DNA: TGCGCCAGCAGCCGGGACGACCGTCTGGATCGCAATGAGCAGTTCTTC.

This chain joins TRBV18 and TRBJ2-1; possible D gene TRBD1, 5 bases. This CDR3 has 14 amino acids. From germline, CDR1 is KGHSH and CDR2 LQKENI. V shed 1 base and J shed 8 bases, with 12 bases lying between them. CDR3 sequence reads: CASSPLIGVHEQFF. Written as DNA, the CDR3 is TGTGCCAGCTCACCACTTATAGGGGTCCATGAGCAGTTCTTC.

This clonotype occurred many times. CDR3 residues: CASRIQGENTEAFF. DNA for the CDR3: TGTGCCAGCAGAATACAGGGAGAGAACACTGAAGCTTTCTTT. The chain joins TRBV6-1 to TRBJ1-1; TRBD1 might be the D (6 bases). CDR3 length: 14 amino acids. Trimming pared 6 bases from V and 1 base from J, leaving 12 bases between. The V gene's germline CDR1 is MNHNS and CDR2 SASEGT.

This clonotype was counted between two and nine times. This sequence joins TRBV7-2 and TRBJ2-3, with TRBD2 matching over 11 bases. V lost 1 base to trimming and J lost 4 bases; unmatched junction nucleotides: 4. In germline, CDR1 is SGHTA, CDR2 FQGNSA. The CDR3 is 16 residues long. Here the CDR3 DNA reads TGTGCCAGCAGCTTAGTGGGTAGCGGGGGGGCAGATACGCAGTATTTT. Translated: CASSLVGSGGADTQYF.

This clonotype has only a few counts. The gene calls are TRBV14 and TRBJ2-3, with D unresolved. Germline V gene sequence: CDR1 SGHDN, CDR2 FVKESK. The ends were cut back, 4 bases at V and 1 base at J, with 12 bases in the middle. The CDR3 length is 15 residues. As DNA, the CDR3 is TGTGCCAGCAGCCGGGAAGGCTCCCGCACAGATACGCAGTATTTT. It specifies CASSREGSRTDTQYF.

This clonotype has a handful of counts. This chain links TRBV7-8 with TRBJ1-5, with 8 bases fitting TRBD1. V was pared by 2 bases and J by 3 bases, with 9 bases of the junction left unmatched. The CDR3 length is 17 residues. Germline V gene lookup returns CDR1 SGHVS and CDR2 FQNEAQ. CDR3 coding DNA: TGTGCCAGCAGCTTAAGCGTGGGGACAGGTATCAATCAGCCCCAGCATTTT. This codes for CASSLSVGTGINQPQHF.

This clonotype was counted only a few times. The CDR3 coding sequence is TGCAGCGCGAGCGGGGGGTCCCAAGAGACCCAGTACTTC. Protein product: CSASGGSQETQYF. The chain recombines TRBV29-1 with TRBJ2-5; TRBD2 matches 9 bases. With 7 bases clipped from V and 1 base from J, the junction kept 4 bases outside the gene matches. The CDR3 length is 13 residues. Germline assignment: CDR1 SQVTM and CDR2 ANQGSEA.

This clonotype was observed at least ten times. The gene calls are TRBV7-2 and TRBJ2-3, with no clear D. The V gene's germline CDR1 is SGHTA and CDR2 FQGNSA. This CDR3 has 12 residues. V dropped 4 bases and J dropped 2 bases, with 4 bases sitting between them. The DNA for the CDR3 is TGTGCCAGCAGCTCCATCACAGATACGCAGTATTTT. Its translation is CASSSITDTQYF.

This clonotype was seen repeatedly, ten times or more. V is TRBV29-1 and J is TRBJ2-1; 9 nucleotides line up with TRBD2. The CDR3 sequence is 16 residues long. Germline V gives CDR1 SQVTM, CDR2 ANQGSEA. J gave up 10 bases and V 2 bases, and 15 bases lay outside the gene matches. This CDR3 is CSVERIGLAGPGEQFF. The CDR3 DNA follows: TGCAGCGTTGAAAGGATCGGGCTAGCGGGGCCTGGGGAGCAGTTCTTC.

The chain employs TRBV27 and TRBJ2-7; 10 nucleotides agree with TRBD1. The CDR3 loop spans 16 amino acids. V was pared by 8 bases and J by 2 bases, with 12 bases of the junction left unmatched. The germline V gene has CDR1 MNHEY and CDR2 SMNVEV (reference sequence). The CDR3, as DNA: TGTGCCAGCCAGCCCACTCCGGGACAGGGGACCTACGAGCAGTACTTC. It is translated as CASQPTPGQGTYEQYF.

Ten or more counts support this clonotype. This chain uses TRBV9 with TRBJ2-3; tentative D call: TRBD2 (5 bases). Germline V gives CDR1 SGDLS, CDR2 YYNGEE. This CDR3 is 16 amino acids long. V was pared by 2 bases and J by 6 bases, with 19 bases between. For the CDR3, the DNA is TGTGCCAGCAGCGTGTATGAGGGCCCGACATGGGATACGCAGTATTTT. This codes for CASSVYEGPTWDTQYF.

This clonotype was seen ten or more times. The V and J genes are TRBV5-1 and TRBJ1-1, with a possible D match to TRBD1 (5 bases). CDR1 SGHRS and CDR2 YFSETQ come from the germline V gene. V lost 4 bases and J 5 bases, leaving 15 bases between the germline ends. The CDR3 consists of 14 residues. As DNA, the CDR3 is TGCGCCAGCAGCCCTACAGGCGCTCGAACTGAAGCTTTCTTT. Its protein product is CASSPTGARTEAFF.

This clonotype was recorded many times. The chain recombines TRBV25-1 with TRBJ2-5, with 7 bases fitting TRBD1. The CDR3 runs to 16 residues. J gave up 5 bases and V 4 bases, and 13 bases lay outside the gene matches. Looked up from germline, CDR1 is MGHDK and CDR2 is SYGVNS. CDR3 in amino acids: CASSGRDRDSGETQYF. In DNA, the CDR3 is TGTGCCAGCAGTGGACGGGACAGAGACAGCGGCGAGACCCAGTACTTC.

This clonotype came up many times. The genes are TRBV12-3 or TRBV12-4 and TRBJ1-5; D call uncertain. V was pared by 1 base and J by 0 bases, with 13 bases between. The CDR3 totals 17 residues. The CDR3 spells CASSLGARQLSNQPQHF. The CDR3 DNA is TGTGCCAGCAGTTTAGGCGCAAGGCAGCTTAGCAATCAGCCCCAGCATTTT.

This clonotype has more than one count but fewer than ten. The gene calls are TRBV5-5 and TRBJ2-1; D is undetermined. Germline assignment: CDR1 SGHKS and CDR2 YYEKEE (reference sequence). The ends were cut back, 2 bases at V and 0 bases at J, with 18 bases in the middle. The length of the CDR3 is 18 residues. CDR3 coding DNA: TGTGCCAGCAGCTTTTGGCGATCTAGGGTTAGCTCCTACAATGAGCAGTTCTTC. It yields the protein CASSFWRSRVSSYNEQFF.

This clonotype was seen repeatedly, ten times or more. The V and J genes are TRBV20-1 and TRBJ1-2, with D possibly matching TRBD1 (5 bases). V was trimmed by 1 base and J by 6 bases, leaving 15 bases between them. The CDR3 is 14 residues long. Germline CDR1 is DFQATT and CDR2 is SNEGSKA (reference sequence). Written as DNA, the CDR3 is TGCAGTGCTAGAGTCCCGGCAGGGTTGAATGGCTACACCTTC. Translated, it gives CSARVPAGLNGYTF.